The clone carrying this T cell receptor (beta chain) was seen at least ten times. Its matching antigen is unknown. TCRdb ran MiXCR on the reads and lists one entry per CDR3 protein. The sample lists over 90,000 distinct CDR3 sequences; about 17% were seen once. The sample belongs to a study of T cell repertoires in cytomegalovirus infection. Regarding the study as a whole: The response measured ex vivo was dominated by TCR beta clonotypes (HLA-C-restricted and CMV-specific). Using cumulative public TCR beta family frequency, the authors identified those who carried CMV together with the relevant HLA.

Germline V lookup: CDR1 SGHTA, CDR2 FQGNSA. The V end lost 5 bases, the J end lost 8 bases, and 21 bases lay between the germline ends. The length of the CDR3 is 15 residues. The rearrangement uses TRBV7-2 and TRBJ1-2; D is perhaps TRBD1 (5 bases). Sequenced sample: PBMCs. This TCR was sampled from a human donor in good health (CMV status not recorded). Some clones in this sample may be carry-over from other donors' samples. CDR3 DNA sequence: TGTGCCAGCAGCAGATACCGGGCCCCCGGGGACGGCTACACCTTC. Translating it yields CASSRYRAPGDGYTF.